This record concerns one T cell receptor beta chain sequence. The sample originates from a study of blood T cell repertoires in COVID-19. Overall study context: T cells, B-cell-depleted T cells, or PBMCs provided the cDNA or gDNA that served as material.

Authors' methods: Cell counts per sample came from amplifying reference gene primers. Profiling relied on immunoSEQ multiplex PCR, and the TCRdb table lists in-frame clones only, not all of them. V, J and clone size were drawn from that table, and D and trimming were deduced from the DNA. The table shows roughly 180,000 clones, with around 83% occurring only once. The CDR3 has 16 amino acids. Trimming shortened V by 0 bases and J by 1 base, and 13 bases separated the two germline ends. Germline V gives CDR1 SGHRS, CDR2 YFSETQ. This sequence originates from a young man with acute or convalescent COVID-19. The sample was peripheral blood. V and J are TRBV5-1 and TRBJ1-1; D possibly corresponds to TRBD1 (5 bases). CDR3 region: CASSLAVDSTNTEAFF. The CDR3 nucleotides read TGCGCCAGCAGCTTGGCCGTCGACAGCACGAACACTGAAGCTTTCTTT.